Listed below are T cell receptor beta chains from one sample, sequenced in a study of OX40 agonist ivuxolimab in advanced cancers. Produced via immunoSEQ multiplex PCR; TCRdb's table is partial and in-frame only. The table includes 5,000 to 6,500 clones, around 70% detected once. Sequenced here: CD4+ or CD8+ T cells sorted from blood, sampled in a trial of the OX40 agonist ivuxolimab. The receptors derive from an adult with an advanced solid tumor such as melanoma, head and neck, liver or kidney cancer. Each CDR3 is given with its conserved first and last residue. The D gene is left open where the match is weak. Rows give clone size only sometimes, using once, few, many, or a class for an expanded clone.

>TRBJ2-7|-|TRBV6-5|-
TGTGCCAGCAGTTACCGGGGGGCGGGCAGCTACGAGCAGTACTTC
CASSYRGAGSYEQYF
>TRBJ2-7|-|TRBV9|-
TGTGCCAGCAGCGTAGAGGCGGGATTGGGGCACGAGCAGTACTTC
CASSVEAGLGHEQYF
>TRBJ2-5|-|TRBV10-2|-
TGCGCCAGCAGTGAGGCCTGGGGCGGACAAGAGACCCAGTACTTC
CASSEAWGGQETQYF
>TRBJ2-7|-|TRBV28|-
TGTGCCAGCAGGTCAGGTTTGGGGGTCTACGAGCAGTACTTC
CASRSGLGVYEQYF
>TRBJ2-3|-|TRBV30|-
TGTGCCTGGAGTGTAAACAGGCTGGGAGATACGCAGTATTTT
CAWSVNRLGDTQYF
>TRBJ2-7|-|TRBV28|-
TGTGCCAGCAGTTGGGTGGGGCGCGAGCAGTACTTC
CASSWVGREQYF
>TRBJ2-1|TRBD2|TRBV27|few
TGTGCCAGCAGTTCAGGTAGACTAGCGGGAGCGAATGAGCAGTTCTTC
CASSSGRLAGANEQFF
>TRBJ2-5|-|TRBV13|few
TGTGCCAGCAGCTTAGGAAGGGAGGGGGACCAGTACTTC
CASSLGREGDQYF
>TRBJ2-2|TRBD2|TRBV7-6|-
TGTGCCAGCAGCTTGATAGCGGGGGTCACCGGGGAGCTGTTTTTT
CASSLIAGVTGELFF
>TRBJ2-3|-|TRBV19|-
TGTGCCAGTAGTATCTTTGGCGGTTACACAGATACGCAGTATTTT
CASSIFGGYTDTQYF
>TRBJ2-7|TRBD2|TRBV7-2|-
TGTGCCAGCAGTTTCGGACTAGCGGGTTTTCTCTCCTACGAGCAGTACTTC
CASSFGLAGFLSYEQYF
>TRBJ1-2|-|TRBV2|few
TGTGCCAGCAGCCAGACCCCGGGACATGCCCTCTATGGCTACACCTTC
CASSQTPGHALYGYTF
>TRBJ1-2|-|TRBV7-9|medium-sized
TGTGCCAGCACCACGGACGGGGCAAACTATGGCTACACCTTC
CASTTDGANYGYTF
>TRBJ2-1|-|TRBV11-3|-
TGTGCCAGCAGCTCCCACCCGGGGAGTGAGCAGTTCTTC
CASSSHPGSEQFF
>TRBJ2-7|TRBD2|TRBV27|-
TGTGCCAGCAGTCCTTTGGTGTCGGACTGGACTAGCGGCCTTTACGAGCAGTACTTC
CASSPLVSDWTSGLYEQYF
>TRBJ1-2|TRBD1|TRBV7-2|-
TGTGCCAGCAGCAAATGGACAGGGGGCTATGGCTACACCTTC
CASSKWTGGYGYTF
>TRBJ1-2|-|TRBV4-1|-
TGCGCCAGCAGCCAAAATTTCAGGGCTGGCTACACCTTC
CASSQNFRAGYTF
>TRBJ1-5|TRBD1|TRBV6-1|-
TGTGCCAGCAGCGAAAGGGACAGGGGGGCTTCGAGCAATCAGCCCCAGCATTTT
CASSERDRGASSNQPQHF
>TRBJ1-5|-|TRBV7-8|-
TGTGCCAGCAGCCCACGGGGGCTCTATCAGCCCCAGCATTTT
CASSPRGLYQPQHF
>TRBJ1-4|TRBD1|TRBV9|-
TGTGCCAGCAGCTCCCACAGGGGCGCCTCAACTAATGAAAAACTGTTTTTT
CASSSHRGASTNEKLFF
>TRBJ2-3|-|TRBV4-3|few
TGCGCCAGCAGCCAATCCGTCTCGGATACGCAGTATTTT
CASSQSVSDTQYF
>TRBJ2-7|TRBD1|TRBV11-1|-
TGTGCCAGCAGCCCACTACATCCGACAGGGGAGTACGAGCAGTACTTC
CASSPLHPTGEYEQYF
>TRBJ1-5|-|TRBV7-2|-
TGTGCCAGCAGCTTCGGACAGACAATCAAGCCCCAGCATTTT
CASSFGQTIKPQHF
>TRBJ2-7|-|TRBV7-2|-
TGTGCCAGCGGCGGGCGGGGGCTCTACGAGCAGTACTTC
CASGGRGLYEQYF
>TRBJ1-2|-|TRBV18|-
TGTGCCAGCACGCAACAGGGTTTCGAGGGCTACACCTTC
CASTQQGFEGYTF
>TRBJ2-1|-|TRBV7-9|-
TGTGCCAGCAGCTTAGGTAACAATGAGCAGTTCTTC
CASSLGNNEQFF
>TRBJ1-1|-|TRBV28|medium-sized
TGTGCCAGCAGCCGACAAGCTGAAGCTTTCTTT
CASSRQAEAFF